These 13 T cell receptor beta chains came from one sample sequenced in a study of CD8+ T cells in alopecia areata. Indicated treatment: oral pan-JAK inhibitor, 5-10 mg twice daily. cDNA reverse transcribed from extracted RNA served as the sequencing template. The data were produced by immunoSEQ multiplex PCR, yet TCRdb's version contains in-frame clones alone and is incomplete. The sample lists more than 140,000 clones, 70% to 90% occurring once. Sequencing used CD8+ T cells sorted from blood, obtained at week 4, from a patient treated with tofacitinib. These receptors were taken from a human donor with alopecia areata.

The chain couples TRBV7-9 to TRBJ2-2; D gene ambiguous. The CDR3 loop spans 12 amino acids. Trimming shortened V by 4 bases and J by 6 bases, and 6 bases separated the two germline ends. Germline V CDR1 and CDR2: SEHNR, FQNEAQ (reference sequence). This chain's CDR3 is CASSSEAGELFF. CDR3 nucleotide sequence: TGTGCCAGCAGCTCAGAGGCCGGGGAGCTGTTTTTT.

Concerning this clone itself: Other DNA variants within this sample encode the same CDR3. J is TRBJ2-5 and V is TRBV27; D gene uncertain. Trimming removed 6 bases at V and 1 base at J, with 3 bases between. This CDR3 comprises 11 residues. Germline CDR1 MNHEY, CDR2 SMNVEV (reference sequence). The CDR3 DNA reads as TGTGCCAGCAGCTTCCAAGAGACCCAGTACTTC. It specifies CASSFQETQYF.

The chain employs TRBV5-1 and TRBJ2-7, with 8 bases aligning to TRBD2. In germline, CDR1 is SGHRS, CDR2 YFSETQ. Unmatched junction bases numbered 8, after V lost 4 bases and J lost 5 bases. The CDR3 runs 14 residues. The CDR3 DNA reads TGCGCCAGCAGCCCAGGACTAGCTTTGGACGAGCAGTACTTC. Its protein product is CASSPGLALDEQYF.

This chain connects TRBV25-1 to TRBJ2-1; 8 bases line up with TRBD1. CDR3 length: 14 amino acids. From germline, CDR1 is MGHDK and CDR2 SYGVNS. Germline trimming cut 9 bases from V and 1 base from J; bases unmatched to any gene: 5. The CDR3 sequence is CASNRGSSYNEQFF. CDR3 sequence (DNA): TGTGCCAGTAACAGGGGGAGTTCCTACAATGAGCAGTTCTTC.

The chain carries TRBV12-5 and TRBJ1-3; TRBD1 matches at 9 bases. This CDR3 region has 21 residues. Germline-derived CDR1 and CDR2 are LGHNT and FRNRAP. V was clipped by 8 bases and J by 0 bases; unmatched bases: 23. CDR3: CASRRDAEIVGTGSSGNTIYF. DNA of the CDR3: TGTGCTAGTCGCCGAGACGCCGAAATTGTGGGGACAGGGTCCTCTGGAAACACCATATATTTT.

The V gene is TRBV4-1, the J gene TRBJ2-1; 7 nucleotides align to TRBD2. Germline CDR1 reads MGHRA; CDR2 reads YSYEKL. This CDR3 is 12 amino acids long. V shed 5 bases, J shed 8 bases, and the junction held 3 bases outside the gene matches. Here the CDR3 reads CASSTGGDEQFF. The CDR3 bases are TGCGCCAGCAGCACTGGGGGGGATGAGCAGTTCTTC.

The gene calls are TRBV4-1 and TRBJ1-2; weak D call: TRBD1 (6 bases). The CDR3 sequence is 16 residues long. Germline CDR1 is MGHRA and CDR2 is YSYEKL. V was trimmed by 0 bases and J by 1 base, leaving 12 bases between them. The CDR3 spells CASSQEPGGRNYGYTF. CDR3 in DNA: TGCGCCAGCAGCCAAGAGCCGGGGGGCCGTAACTATGGCTACACCTTC.

The chain employs TRBV9 and TRBJ2-3, with D possibly matching TRBD1 (6 bases). The germline CDR1 and CDR2 sequences are SGDLS and YYNGEE. The CDR3 has 15 residues. Trimming took off 4 bases at V and 0 bases at J, with 12 bases between the two ends. This chain's CDR3 is CASSPHRASTDTQYF. CDR3 DNA: TGTGCCAGCAGCCCACACAGGGCTAGCACAGATACGCAGTATTTT.

The gene calls are TRBV19 and TRBJ1-1; the D gene is possibly TRBD1 (5 bases). Germline CDR1 LNHDA, CDR2 SQIVND (reference sequence). Between the trimmed V and J ends, which lost 3 bases and 3 bases, there was a span of 8 bases. The CDR3 spans 13 residues. The CDR3 loop is CASSMGVDTEAFF. The CDR3 nucleotides read TGTGCCAGTAGTATGGGGGTGGACACTGAAGCTTTCTTT.

This chain links TRBV29-1 with TRBJ2-7; the D is unclear. Trimming cost V 0 bases and J 4 bases, with 7 bases left between them. Germline values: CDR1 SQVTM, CDR2 ANQGSEA. This CDR3 region has 12 residues. CDR3 sequence reads: CSVEETDYEQYF. CDR3 nucleotide sequence: TGCAGCGTTGAAGAAACAGATTACGAGCAGTACTTC.

The DNA of the CDR3 is TGTGCCAGCAGCTTAGACGGACTAGCGGGGAGCACAGATACGCAGTATTTT. Translated: CASSLDGLAGSTDTQYF. The chain joins TRBV7-8 to TRBJ2-3; 12 nucleotides align to TRBD2. The CDR3 contains 17 residues. Germline CDR1 reads SGHVS; CDR2 reads FQNEAQ. V shed 1 base, J shed 0 bases, and the junction held 2 bases outside the gene matches.

The genes are TRBV7-9 and TRBJ2-7; no firm D call. The J call is in doubt because the DNA end fits TRBJ2-1 better. Per germline, CDR1 SEHNR and CDR2 FQNEAQ (reference sequence). The CDR3 extends over 14 amino acids. The DNA for the CDR3 is TGTGCCAGCAGACAACCCCTTGTTGGGAATGAGCAGTTCTTC. This translates into CASRQPLVGNEQFF.

The rearrangement uses TRBV6-4 and TRBJ2-7, with D perhaps TRBD2 (6 bases). Germline values: CDR1 MRHNA, CDR2 SNTAGT. Trimming removed 4 bases from V and 2 bases from J, with 12 bases in between. This CDR3 contains 14 residues. The CDR3: CASSVRAGPYEQYF. As DNA, the CDR3 is TGTGCCAGCAGTGTTCGGGCGGGACCCTACGAGCAGTACTTC.